This T cell receptor (beta chain) was recovered during a study of control samples from healthy donors and cancer patients. Sequencing used immunoSEQ multiplex PCR; TCRdb keeps in-frame clones, though not all of them. The sample contains hundreds of thousands of clones, approximately 80% of which appear only once. This clone was seen a handful of times. V lost 6 bases and J 8 bases, leaving 14 bases between the germline ends. CDR1 is SGHDT and CDR2 is YYEEEE in the germline V gene. This CDR3 comprises 12 residues. The sample was PBMCs. This chain links TRBV5-6 with TRBJ1-2; the D is unclear. This receptor was obtained from a woman aged 60 to 75 with lung cancer. The CDR3 sequence: CASTNTGEGYTF. Written as DNA, the CDR3 is TGTGCCAGCACCAATACCGGCGAGGGCTACACCTTC.